Here is one T cell receptor (beta chain) with its context. Its specificity is unknown. Attachment of unique molecular identifiers to individual cDNA molecules was performed. MiXCR, run by TCRdb on the 5' RACE reads, gives a single entry per CDR3 protein. The sample lists about 60,000 distinct CDR3 sequences; more than 8.5% were seen once. The sample comes from a study of early T cells in non-severe SARS-CoV-2 infection. Study background: Chains stayed unpaired after sequencing of bulk RNA from unsorted whole blood.

V shed 4 bases and J shed 8 bases, with 19 bases lying between them. Germline-derived CDR1 and CDR2 are SGDLS and YYNGEE. There are 15 residues in the CDR3. Overall study findings and caveats: VDJdb matching, biased toward anti-spike CD8 responses, missed private and CD4 specificities.

J is TRBJ2-1 and V is TRBV9; D is perhaps TRBD1 (7 bases). This sequence was found in an adult who was a healthcare worker with PCR-confirmed SARS-CoV-2 infection or an uninfected control (not recorded which). The source material was whole blood. CDR3 sequence reads: CASSPSGGGSHEQFF. The CDR3 DNA reads as TGTGCCAGCAGCCCAAGTGGAGGGGGCTCGCATGAGCAGTTCTTC.